This T cell receptor (beta chain) was identified during a study of T cells in tuberculosis. TCRdb keeps only in-frame clones here, not all; method: immunoSEQ multiplex PCR. The sample lists around 30,000 clones, approximately 95% occurring once. This CDR3 has 14 amino acids. The germline V gene has CDR1 SGHRS and CDR2 YFSETQ. V gave up 0 bases and J gave up 4 bases, with 8 bases separating them. This receptor was identified in a donor aged 10-30 years with latent tuberculosis or without tuberculosis infection. Sequencing input: PBMCs. V gene TRBV5-1 combines with J gene TRBJ2-1; D unclear. CDR3 bases: TGCGCCAGCAGCTTGGTTGGCAGTTACAATGAGCAGTTCTTC. Its translation: CASSLVGSYNEQFF. The whole variable domain, filled in from reference TRBV5-1 and TRBJ2-1, reads KAGVTQTPRYLIKTRGQQVTLSCSPISGHRSVSWYQQTPGQGLQFLFEYFSETQRNKGNFPGRFSGRQFSNSRSEMNVSTLELGDSALYLCASSLVGSYNEQFFGPGTRLTVL.